Below, 10 T cell receptor beta chains from the same sample are listed, as sequenced in a study of radiation and T cells in renal cell carcinoma. Stated time point: blood 2 weeks post-SBRT. The treatment: 15 Gy SBRT to primary tumor, nephrectomy 4 weeks later. The protocol was immunoSEQ multiplex PCR, while the TCRdb copy is restricted to in-frame clones and leaves out a portion. Here the sample spans about 150,000 clones, about 91% being singletons. Sequences were derived from blood, sampled from a patient whose treatment included radiotherapy and nephrectomy. The origin of the receptors is a woman between 50 and 59 years old with renal cell carcinoma.

This clone has a single count. The CDR3 DNA reads as TGCGCCAGCAGCCTAGCCGTTAGCGGGACTTACGAGCAGTACTTC. As protein: CASSLAVSGTYEQYF. The genes are TRBV5-1 and TRBJ2-7, with TRBD2 identical over 8 bases. The germline gives CDR1 SGHRS, CDR2 YFSETQ. V lost 4 bases, J lost 4 bases, and 10 bases stayed unmatched. CDR3 length: 15 residues.

The sample holds a few counts of this clone. This chain uses TRBV5-4 with TRBJ1-1; tentative D call: TRBD1 (5 bases). This CDR3 contains 12 residues. Trimming shortened V by 3 bases and J by 6 bases, and 9 bases separated the two germline ends. From germline, CDR1 is SGHNT and CDR2 YYREEE (reference sequence). The CDR3 is CASSWGGAEAFF. As DNA, the CDR3 is TGTGCCAGCAGCTGGGGGGGGGCTGAAGCTTTCTTT.

V is TRBV6-5 and J is TRBJ1-6, with D maybe TRBD1 (5 bases). V was cut by 8 bases and J by 9 bases, with 17 bases left in between. This CDR3 has 14 residues. Per the germline V gene, CDR1 is MNHEY and CDR2 is SVGAGI. The CDR3 nucleotides read TGTGCCAGCGGTCCGGGACGGCTCCTTTCACCCCTCCACTTT. This codes for CASGPGRLLSPLHF.

The chain is built from TRBV10-3 and TRBJ2-4; a possible D gene is TRBD1 (6 bases). Trimming took off 3 bases at V and 5 bases at J, with 14 bases between the two ends. The CDR3 covers 15 residues. The germline CDR1 and CDR2 sequences are ENHRY and SYGVKD. DNA of the CDR3: TGTGCCATCAGTGACAGGGGTGGCGACCAAAACATTCAGTACTTC. Encoded protein: CAISDRGGDQNIQYF.

The CDR3 nucleotides are TGTGCCAGCAGCTTTCCAGGGACAGAGAACACTGAAGCTTTCTTT. This translates into CASSFPGTENTEAFF. The J gene is TRBJ1-1, the V gene TRBV11-2, with 7 nucleotides matching TRBD1. CDR1 and CDR2 from the germline V gene are SGHAT and FQNNGV. The J segment lost 1 base and the V segment lost 3 bases, leaving 5 bases of the junction unmatched. CDR3 length: 15 residues.

The chain recombines TRBV6-4 with TRBJ1-3; D uncertain. The CDR3 is 13 amino acids. The V end lost 5 bases, the J end lost 1 base, and 6 bases lay between the germline ends. Germline V lookup: CDR1 MRHNA, CDR2 SNTAGT. In DNA, the CDR3 is TGTGCCAGCAGTCCCGATTCTGGAAACACCATATATTTT. This encodes CASSPDSGNTIYF.

The gene calls are TRBV30 and TRBJ1-4; D gene unclear. This CDR3 contains 13 residues. V gave up 2 bases and J gave up 7 bases, with 11 bases separating them. CDR1 is GTSNPN, CDR2 SVGIG, per germline (reference sequence). The CDR3: CAWSPGRGEKLFF. CDR3 sequence (DNA): TGTGCCTGGAGTCCGGGGAGAGGTGAAAAACTGTTTTTT. Variable domain in full (rest from reference TRBV30 and TRBJ1-4): SQTIHQWPATLVQPVGSPLSLECTVEGTSNPNLYWYRQAAGRGLQLLFYSVGIGQISSEVPQNLSASRPQDRQFILSSKKLLLSDSGFYLCAWSPGRGEKLFFGSGTQLSVL.

The rearrangement joins TRBV4-2 to TRBJ1-2, with D possibly matching TRBD1 (5 bases). The CDR3 extends over 13 amino acids. Trimming took off 0 bases at V and 8 bases at J, with 10 bases between the two ends. From germline, CDR1 is LGHNA and CDR2 YNFKEQ. CDR3 amino acids: CASSQDGGAGYTF. In DNA, the CDR3 is TGTGCCAGCAGCCAAGATGGGGGAGCGGGCTACACCTTC.

The table lists this clone with many counts. The chain carries TRBV9 and TRBJ1-2; tentatively, D is TRBD1 (5 bases). From germline, CDR1 is SGDLS and CDR2 YYNGEE. The CDR3 is 15 amino acids. Trimming stripped 0 bases from V and 8 bases from J, with 17 bases between. In DNA form, the CDR3 reads TGTGCCAGCAGCGTAGGCCTCGGGGCAGGGTGGGGCTACACCTTC. The encoded protein is CASSVGLGAGWGYTF.

This clone was recorded only once. The chain links TRBV5-4 to TRBJ2-1, with TRBD1 as a possible D gene (6 bases). Germline CDR1 reads SGHNT; CDR2 reads YYREEE (reference sequence). This CDR3 is built from 17 residues. V lost 0 bases, J lost 0 bases, and 13 bases lay in between. CDR3 DNA: TGTGCCAGCAGCTTGGTGACAGGCTTAGGCTCCTACAATGAGCAGTTCTTC. Residues: CASSLVTGLGSYNEQFF. Based on the CDR3 plus reference TRBV5-4 and TRBJ2-1, the full variable domain is ETGVTQSPTHLIKTRGQQVTLRCSSQSGHNTVSWYQQALGQGPQFIFQYYREEENGRGNFPPRFSGLQFPNYSSELNVNALELDDSALYLCASSLVTGLGSYNEQFFGPGTRLTVL.